The entry that follows covers one TCR beta chain sequence. Its antigen is still unknown. After isolation, RNA underwent reverse transcription to generate cDNA as the sequencing template. The protocol was immunoSEQ multiplex PCR, while the TCRdb copy is restricted to in-frame clones and leaves out a portion. The data contain approximately 98,000 clones, 59% of them singletons. The data were taken from a study of CD8+ T cells in alopecia areata. Whole-study findings and limits: Resident alphabeta T cells of normal skin are also sequenced in scalp samples. Lesional scalp, notably in alopecia totalis/universalis, had clonality above that of normal scalp.

Between the trimmed V and J ends, which lost 0 bases and 4 bases, there was a span of 12 bases. This CDR3 comprises 15 residues. The sorting of PBMCs gave CD4+ and CD8+ T cells. Specimen: CD8+ T cells sorted from blood. J is TRBJ1-2 and V is TRBV6-7, with D hard to call. Being an ORF, TRBV6-7 has a function that is uncertain. The receptor was isolated from a human donor in good health. CDR3 protein: CASSYSFNGGYGYTF. CDR3 bases: TGTGCCAGCAGTTACTCATTTAACGGAGGCTATGGCTACACCTTC.